These T cell receptor beta chains were read from a single sample in a study of molecular identifiers for immune sequencing clone quantification. TCRdb reanalysed the PCR reads using MiXCR and keeps one entry per CDR3 protein. The sample holds 65,000 or so distinct CDR3 sequences, approximately 17% seen once. Source material: naive CD8+ T cells from blood, with Jurkat cell RNA spiked in. The source is a human donor in good health. Some libraries in this study had Jurkat cell RNA spiked in. CDR3s include the opening cysteine and the closing phenylalanine or tryptophan. The D gene is left open where the match is weak. Clone size is not always given. Where it is, it says once, few, many or a class for expanded clones.

abundance: many; d_gene: .; j_gene: TRBJ2-7; v_gene: TRBV6-2/TRBV6-3; len: 11; CDR3nt: TGTGCCAGCAGCCGCGAGAGAGGGCAGTACTTC; CDR3aa: CASSRERGQYF
abundance: few; d_gene: .; j_gene: TRBJ2-1; v_gene: TRBV5-6; len: 14; CDR3nt: TGTGCCAGCAGCTTGAGGTTGATGTACAATGAGCAGTTCTTC; CDR3aa: CASSLRLMYNEQFF
abundance: .; d_gene: TRBD1; j_gene: TRBJ2-7; v_gene: TRBV3-1; len: 14; CDR3nt: TGTGCCGGCAGCCAAGTGGGACAGACTTACGAGCAGTACTTC; CDR3aa: CAGSQVGQTYEQYF
abundance: medium-sized; d_gene: TRBD2; j_gene: TRBJ2-3; v_gene: TRBV7-8; len: 18; CDR3nt: TGTGCCAGCAGCTTAGATGTTACGACTAGCGGACTCACAGATACGCAGTATTTT; CDR3aa: CASSLDVTTSGLTDTQYF
abundance: .; d_gene: .; j_gene: TRBJ1-5; v_gene: TRBV5-7; len: 18; CDR3nt: TGTGCCAGCAGGCCCGAGGGGGGGCCCCCCAAGGATGGTCAGCCCCAGCATTTT; CDR3aa: CASRPEGGPPKDGQPQHF
abundance: .; d_gene: .; j_gene: TRBJ2-5; v_gene: TRBV6-5; len: 12; CDR3nt: TGCACCAGCAGTTACTCTCGGGAGACCCAGTACTTC; CDR3aa: CTSSYSRETQYF
abundance: few; d_gene: .; j_gene: TRBJ2-7; v_gene: TRBV24-1; len: 12; CDR3nt: TGTGCCACCAGTGATCCATCTACCGAGCAGTACTTC; CDR3aa: CATSDPSTEQYF
abundance: few; d_gene: .; j_gene: TRBJ2-7; v_gene: TRBV19; len: 14; CDR3nt: TGTGCCAGTAGCATGTCACTAGATTTCTACGAGCAGTACTTC; CDR3aa: CASSMSLDFYEQYF
abundance: many; d_gene: .; j_gene: TRBJ2-7; v_gene: TRBV27; len: 15; CDR3nt: TGTGCCAGCAGTCTAAGGGTAGGCGGCGCCTACGAGCAGTACTTC; CDR3aa: CASSLRVGGAYEQYF
abundance: many; d_gene: .; j_gene: TRBJ2-6; v_gene: TRBV6-5; len: 19; CDR3nt: TGTGCCAGCAGTCCCGGGTCGCTCCTTCGTACAACTGGGGCCAACGTCCTGACTTTC; CDR3aa: CASSPGSLLRTTGANVLTF
abundance: many; d_gene: .; j_gene: TRBJ2-3; v_gene: TRBV30; len: 12; CDR3nt: TGTGCCTGGAGCGGGAGCACAGATACGCAGTATTTT; CDR3aa: CAWSGSTDTQYF
abundance: medium-sized; d_gene: .; j_gene: TRBJ1-2; v_gene: TRBV4-2; len: 17; CDR3nt: TGTGCCAGCAGCCAAGCTACAGAAAATAGTTTTAACTATGGCTACACCTTC; CDR3aa: CASSQATENSFNYGYTF
abundance: .; d_gene: TRBD1; j_gene: TRBJ2-2; v_gene: TRBV6-2/TRBV6-3; len: 15; CDR3nt: TGTGCCAGCAGTCCGACAGGGGGCGCGGTCGGGGAGCTGTTTTTT; CDR3aa: CASSPTGGAVGELFF
abundance: many; d_gene: TRBD2; j_gene: TRBJ2-1; v_gene: TRBV5-4; len: 15; CDR3nt: TGTGCCAGCAGCTCTAGCGGCCAAACCTACAATGAGCAGTTCTTC; CDR3aa: CASSSSGQTYNEQFF
abundance: .; d_gene: .; j_gene: TRBJ2-7; v_gene: TRBV7-9; len: 12; CDR3nt: TGTGCCAGCAGCTTACTTTTCCACGAGCAGTACTTC; CDR3aa: CASSLLFHEQYF
abundance: many; d_gene: TRBD1; j_gene: TRBJ2-7; v_gene: TRBV6-1; len: 17; CDR3nt: TGTGCCAGCAGTGAACACATGAGGACAGGGGGTTATTACGAGCAGTACTTC; CDR3aa: CASSEHMRTGGYYEQYF
abundance: .; d_gene: .; j_gene: TRBJ2-1; v_gene: TRBV20-1; len: 16; CDR3nt: TGCAGTGCTAGGGTCCTCCTGGCTAGCTCCTACAATGAGCAGTTCTTC; CDR3aa: CSARVLLASSYNEQFF
abundance: many; d_gene: TRBD1; j_gene: TRBJ1-1; v_gene: TRBV30; len: 13; CDR3nt: TGTGCCTGGACCCCAGGGGGAAACACTGAAGCTTTCTTT; CDR3aa: CAWTPGGNTEAFF
abundance: many; d_gene: .; j_gene: TRBJ2-2; v_gene: TRBV6-2/TRBV6-3; len: 15; CDR3nt: TGTGCCAGCAGCCGTACGGGGGACAGCGCCGGGGAGCTGTTTTTT; CDR3aa: CASSRTGDSAGELFF
abundance: many; d_gene: .; j_gene: TRBJ2-7; v_gene: TRBV6-1; len: 17; CDR3nt: TGTGCCAGCAGTCCTCGTATCTGGGTTAGCACCTCGGAGGAGCAGTACTTC; CDR3aa: CASSPRIWVSTSEEQYF
abundance: many; d_gene: .; j_gene: TRBJ2-1; v_gene: TRBV11-2; len: 15; CDR3nt: TGTGCCAGCAGCTTAGAACACCCTTCCTACAATGAGCAGTTCTTC; CDR3aa: CASSLEHPSYNEQFF
abundance: many; d_gene: .; j_gene: TRBJ2-7; v_gene: TRBV7-8; len: 15; CDR3nt: TGTGCCAGCAGCTTATTGGGGGCGAACAGCTACGAGCAGTACTTC; CDR3aa: CASSLLGANSYEQYF
abundance: .; d_gene: .; j_gene: TRBJ1-1; v_gene: TRBV11-2; len: 14; CDR3nt: TGTGCCAGCAGCCCTTTAGCCGGGGCGACAGAAGCTTTCTTT; CDR3aa: CASSPLAGATEAFF
abundance: .; d_gene: TRBD2; j_gene: TRBJ2-7; v_gene: TRBV7-9; len: 13; CDR3nt: TGTGCCAGCAGCCCCGGGACTAATGGGGAGCAGTACTTC; CDR3aa: CASSPGTNGEQYF
abundance: many; d_gene: .; j_gene: TRBJ1-3; v_gene: TRBV7-6; len: 14; CDR3nt: TGTGCCAGCAGCTTAGCAGGGCCCGTAAACACCATATATTTT; CDR3aa: CASSLAGPVNTIYF
abundance: .; d_gene: TRBD1; j_gene: TRBJ1-2; v_gene: TRBV7-6; len: 15; CDR3nt: TGTGCCAGCAGCTTAGTAGAGACAGGGCGGCGTGGCTACACCTTC; CDR3aa: CASSLVETGRRGYTF
abundance: many; d_gene: TRBD2; j_gene: TRBJ2-3; v_gene: TRBV13; len: 16; CDR3nt: TGTGCCAGCAGCTCGCGGACTAGCGGAGGCAGGGATACGCAGTATTTT; CDR3aa: CASSSRTSGGRDTQYF
abundance: many; d_gene: .; j_gene: TRBJ1-2; v_gene: TRBV4-1; len: 15; CDR3nt: TGCGCCAGCAGCCAAGATTTCCCCGACAGGAATAGTTGCACCTTC; CDR3aa: CASSQDFPDRNSCTF
abundance: many; d_gene: TRBD2; j_gene: TRBJ2-2; v_gene: TRBV4-3; len: 15; CDR3nt: TGCGCCAGCAGCCCAGGGACTAGCGGGCCCGGGGAGCTGTTTTTT; CDR3aa: CASSPGTSGPGELFF
abundance: .; d_gene: TRBD2; j_gene: TRBJ2-1; v_gene: TRBV6-5; len: 16; CDR3nt: TGTGCCAGCAGTTACTCGACTAGCGGGGCCTACAATGAGCAGTTCTTC; CDR3aa: CASSYSTSGAYNEQFF
abundance: many; d_gene: .; j_gene: TRBJ2-3; v_gene: TRBV14; len: 15; CDR3nt: TGTGCCAGCAGCCAAGAGACAGCTGCTGGAGATACGCAGTATTTT; CDR3aa: CASSQETAAGDTQYF
abundance: .; d_gene: TRBD2; j_gene: TRBJ2-3; v_gene: TRBV20-1; len: 13; CDR3nt: TGCAGTGCTAAGACTAGCGGGTTCAATATGCAGTATTTT; CDR3aa: CSAKTSGFNMQYF
abundance: many; d_gene: .; j_gene: TRBJ1-2; v_gene: TRBV2; len: 15; CDR3nt: TGTGCCAGCAGTGAAGAGCACAGGGTGGACTATGGCTACACCTTC; CDR3aa: CASSEEHRVDYGYTF
abundance: .; d_gene: .; j_gene: TRBJ2-5; v_gene: TRBV25-1; len: 13; CDR3nt: TGTGCCAGCAGTGAGCGGATATACCAAACCCAGTACTTC; CDR3aa: CASSERIYQTQYF
abundance: .; d_gene: TRBD2; j_gene: TRBJ2-1; v_gene: TRBV19; len: 14; CDR3nt: TGTGCCAGTAGCGGGACTAGCGGGGGCAATGAGCAGTTCTTC; CDR3aa: CASSGTSGGNEQFF
abundance: .; d_gene: .; j_gene: TRBJ1-2; v_gene: TRBV7-9; len: 11; CDR3nt: TGTGCCAGCAGCTTAGGTACGAGCTACACCTTC; CDR3aa: CASSLGTSYTF
abundance: .; d_gene: .; j_gene: TRBJ2-7; v_gene: TRBV20-1; len: 13; CDR3nt: TGCAGTGCAACAAAGGAGCCCCAAGTCGGGCAGTACTTC; CDR3aa: CSATKEPQVGQYF
abundance: many; d_gene: TRBD1; j_gene: TRBJ1-4; v_gene: TRBV5-1; len: 15; CDR3nt: TGCGCCAGCAGCCTTCCGACAGGGGATAATGAAAAACTGTTTTTT; CDR3aa: CASSLPTGDNEKLFF
abundance: .; d_gene: .; j_gene: TRBJ2-3; v_gene: TRBV19; len: 16; CDR3nt: TGTGCCAGTAGTATAGATCTATCTAGCGGCACAGATACGCAGTATTTT; CDR3aa: CASSIDLSSGTDTQYF
abundance: many; d_gene: TRBD2; j_gene: TRBJ2-7; v_gene: TRBV12-5; len: 16; CDR3nt: TGTGCTAGTGGTTTGGTCGCGGGACTAGAGGCCTACGAGCAGTACTTC; CDR3aa: CASGLVAGLEAYEQYF
abundance: few; d_gene: .; j_gene: TRBJ1-2; v_gene: TRBV4-1; len: 15; CDR3nt: TGCGCCAGCAGCCCGAGTAGTACAGGGCACTATGGCTACACCTTC; CDR3aa: CASSPSSTGHYGYTF
abundance: many; d_gene: .; j_gene: TRBJ2-5; v_gene: TRBV4-2; len: 14; CDR3nt: TGTGCCAGCAGCCAAGATAGGGCTCAAGAGACCCAGTACTTC; CDR3aa: CASSQDRAQETQYF
abundance: many; d_gene: TRBD2; j_gene: TRBJ2-3; v_gene: TRBV6-6; len: 15; CDR3nt: TGTGCCAGCAGTTACACCAGCGGGGGTACAGATACGCAGTATTTT; CDR3aa: CASSYTSGGTDTQYF
abundance: .; d_gene: .; j_gene: TRBJ2-7; v_gene: TRBV19; len: 15; CDR3nt: TGTGCCAGTAGTGCAACCCGACAGGCCAGGGGAGAGCAGTACTTC; CDR3aa: CASSATRQARGEQYF
abundance: .; d_gene: TRBD2; j_gene: TRBJ2-1; v_gene: TRBV5-1; len: 15; CDR3nt: TGCGCCAGCAGCTTTTGGACTAGCGGGAACAATGAGCAGTTCTTC; CDR3aa: CASSFWTSGNNEQFF
abundance: many; d_gene: .; j_gene: TRBJ2-1; v_gene: TRBV7-8; len: 14; CDR3nt: TGTGCCAGCAGCTTAGCGCCACTAGCTTATGAGCAGTTCTTC; CDR3aa: CASSLAPLAYEQFF
abundance: many; d_gene: TRBD1; j_gene: TRBJ1-2; v_gene: TRBV6-5; len: 16; CDR3nt: TGTGCCAGCAGTAACCTAGGGACAGCTTTTTACTATGGCTACACCTTC; CDR3aa: CASSNLGTAFYYGYTF
abundance: few; d_gene: .; j_gene: TRBJ1-2; v_gene: TRBV29-1; len: 15; CDR3nt: TGCAGCGTCGACCCTTTTCTTGGGGCTAACTATGGCTACACCTTC; CDR3aa: CSVDPFLGANYGYTF
abundance: many; d_gene: TRBD1; j_gene: TRBJ2-7; v_gene: TRBV7-2; len: 16; CDR3nt: TGTGCCAGCAGCCTCGCCCCGGGACAGGGGACCTACGAGCAGTACTTC; CDR3aa: CASSLAPGQGTYEQYF
abundance: many; d_gene: TRBD2; j_gene: TRBJ2-3; v_gene: TRBV9; len: 15; CDR3nt: TGTGCCAGCAGCACCTTATCGCTAGCGGGAGGTACGCAGTATTTT; CDR3aa: CASSTLSLAGGTQYF
abundance: few; d_gene: TRBD1; j_gene: TRBJ2-7; v_gene: TRBV15; len: 15; CDR3nt: TGTGCCACCAGCAGAGTGAGGGGGCCCGCCTACGAGCAGTACTTC; CDR3aa: CATSRVRGPAYEQYF
abundance: many; d_gene: .; j_gene: TRBJ2-1; v_gene: TRBV4-3; len: 18; CDR3nt: TGCGCCAGCAGCCAAGATAGATTTGGGGGGGCTTCTACTATTGAGCAGTTCTTC; CDR3aa: CASSQDRFGGASTIEQFF
abundance: many; d_gene: .; j_gene: TRBJ2-4; v_gene: TRBV10-2; len: 17; CDR3nt: TGCGCCAGCAGTGTCACCGCGGCCCTGATAGCCAAAAACATTCAGTACTTC; CDR3aa: CASSVTAALIAKNIQYF
abundance: many; d_gene: TRBD1; j_gene: TRBJ2-3; v_gene: TRBV28; len: 16; CDR3nt: TGTGCCAGCAGCCCCCGGGGGACAGGGCTTTCCGATACGCAGTATTTT; CDR3aa: CASSPRGTGLSDTQYF
abundance: many; d_gene: TRBD1; j_gene: TRBJ2-1; v_gene: TRBV7-2; len: 15; CDR3nt: TGTGCCAGCAGCTTAGCCGGGACAGTGTACAATGAGCAGTTCTTC; CDR3aa: CASSLAGTVYNEQFF
abundance: many; d_gene: .; j_gene: TRBJ2-2; v_gene: TRBV21-1; len: 18; CDR3nt: TGTGCCAGCAGACCTGGGACTAGCGGGAGTCGCGACACCGGGGAGCTGTTTTTT; CDR3aa: CASRPGTSGSRDTGELFF
abundance: many; d_gene: TRBD2; j_gene: TRBJ2-3; v_gene: TRBV18; len: 15; CDR3nt: TGTGCCAGCTCACGACTAGCGGGTAGCACAGATACGCAGTATTTT; CDR3aa: CASSRLAGSTDTQYF